Many counts were recorded for the clone carrying this T cell receptor beta chain. Germline V CDR1 and CDR2: KGHDR, SFDVKD. The germline V and J ends were trimmed by 4 bases and 0 bases, with 9 bases remaining between them. This CDR3 is built from 16 residues. This record comes from a study of early T cells in non-severe SARS-CoV-2 infection. TCRdb redid the calling of the 5' RACE reads with MiXCR, one entry per CDR3 protein. Of over 45,000 distinct CDR3 sequences listed, roughly a tenth are singletons. The specimen sequenced was whole blood. This clonotype originated in an adult who was a healthcare worker with PCR-confirmed SARS-CoV-2 infection or an uninfected control (not recorded which). The rearrangement uses TRBV24-1 and TRBJ2-6; D not resolved. The CDR3 DNA is TGTGCCACCAGTGAACCAAGTTACTCTGGGGCCAACGTCCTGACTTTC. Translated, it gives CATSEPSYSGANVLTF.